This TCR beta chain derives from a study of cytomegalovirus exposure and HLA in healthy donors. Across the whole study: Unique TCR beta sequences numbering approximately 120 million came from 150 million to 200 million T cells in an earlier analysis.

PCR employed 60 Vbeta and 13 Jbeta primers. This table comes from immunoSEQ multiplex PCR, and its TCRdb copy is limited to in-frame clones, with some not included. In the table there are some 130,000 clones, about three quarters of which are singletons. The CDR3 length is 14 residues. J lost 4 bases, V lost 4 bases, and 5 bases had no gene match. Germline CDR1 is MGHDK and CDR2 is SYGVNS. This sequence was found in a male donor in good health and CMV-seronegative. The chain links TRBV25-1 to TRBJ2-5; 8 nucleotides agree with TRBD2. The source material was PBMCs. The DNA for the CDR3 is TGTGCCAGCAGTGTGACGGGGGGGCTAGAGACCCAGTACTTC. This sequence encodes CASSVTGGLETQYF.